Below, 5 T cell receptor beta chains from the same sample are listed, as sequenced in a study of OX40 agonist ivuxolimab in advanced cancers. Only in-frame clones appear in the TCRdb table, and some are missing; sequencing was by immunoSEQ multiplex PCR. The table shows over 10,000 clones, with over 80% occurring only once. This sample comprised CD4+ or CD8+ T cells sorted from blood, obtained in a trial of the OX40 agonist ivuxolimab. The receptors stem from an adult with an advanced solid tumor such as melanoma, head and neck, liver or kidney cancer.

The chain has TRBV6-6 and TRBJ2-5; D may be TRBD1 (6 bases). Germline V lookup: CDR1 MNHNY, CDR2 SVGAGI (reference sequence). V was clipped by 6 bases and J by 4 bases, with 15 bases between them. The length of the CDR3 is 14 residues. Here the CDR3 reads CASSPTGPRETQYF. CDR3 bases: TGTGCCAGCAGCCCTACAGGGCCGAGAGAGACCCAGTACTTC.

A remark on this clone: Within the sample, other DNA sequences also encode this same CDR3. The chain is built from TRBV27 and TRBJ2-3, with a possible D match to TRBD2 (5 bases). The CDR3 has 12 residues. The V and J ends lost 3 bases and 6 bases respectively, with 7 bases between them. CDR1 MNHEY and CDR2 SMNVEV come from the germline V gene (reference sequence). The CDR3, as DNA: TGTGCCAGCAGTTTCCGCGGGGATACGCAGTATTTT. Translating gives CASSFRGDTQYF.

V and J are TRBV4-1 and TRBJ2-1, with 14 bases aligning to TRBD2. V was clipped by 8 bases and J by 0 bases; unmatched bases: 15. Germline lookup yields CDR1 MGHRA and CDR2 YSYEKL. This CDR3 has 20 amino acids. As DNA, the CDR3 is TGCGCCAGCCGCCGTGCCCTGGGACTAGCGGGGGAAAGCTCCTACAATGAGCAGTTCTTC. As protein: CASRRALGLAGESSYNEQFF.

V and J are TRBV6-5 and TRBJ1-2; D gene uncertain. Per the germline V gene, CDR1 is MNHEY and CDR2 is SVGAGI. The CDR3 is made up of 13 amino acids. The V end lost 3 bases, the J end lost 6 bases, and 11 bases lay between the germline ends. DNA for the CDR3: TGTGCCAGCAGTTATGTAGGGTATCATGGCTACACCTTC. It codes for CASSYVGYHGYTF.

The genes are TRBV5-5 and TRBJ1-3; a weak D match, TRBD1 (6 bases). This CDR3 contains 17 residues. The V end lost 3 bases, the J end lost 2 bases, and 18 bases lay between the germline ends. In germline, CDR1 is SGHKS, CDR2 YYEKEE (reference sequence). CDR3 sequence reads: CASSWGAPGGPGNTIYF. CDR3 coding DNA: TGTGCCAGCAGCTGGGGAGCCCCCGGGGGGCCTGGAAACACCATATATTTT.